A selection of T cell receptor beta chains follows, all from one sample in a study of blood T cells in healthy people across ages. Via MiXCR, TCRdb re-called the 5' RACE reads, giving one row per CDR3 protein. The repertoire includes 1.5 million to 2 million distinct CDR3 sequences, 30% to 40% of them detected once, and roughly 10% sits in the top ten. Sequences were obtained from blood. The receptors shown here come from a woman aged 30 to 39 in good health. Both conserved end residues are part of each CDR3. D genes are given only for firm matches. Size values are once, few and many counts, or a class for expanded clones, and some rows have none.

clone_size	j_call	d_call	v_call	cdr3_nt	cdr3_aa
-	TRBJ2-1	-	TRBV7-2	TGTGCCAGCAGTTATGGCCAGTGGGTTGAGCAGTTCTTC	CASSYGQWVEQFF
few	TRBJ1-4	-	TRBV2	TGTGCCAGCAGTGAATTAGGGGGGTCCGATGAAAAACTGTTTTTT	CASSELGGSDEKLFF
few	TRBJ2-3	TRBD2	TRBV25-1	TGTGCCAGCAGTGAACTTCCCATTACTAGCGGGATGGAAAGCACAGATACGCAGTATTTT	CASSELPITSGMESTDTQYF
-	TRBJ1-1	TRBD1	TRBV12-3/TRBV12-4	TGTGCCAGCAGTTATAAGGGGGCTGTGGCTGAAGCTTTCTTT	CASSYKGAVAEAFF
-	TRBJ2-2	-	TRBV5-1	TGCGCCAGCAGCTTGGGCGGGCCCACCGGGGAGCTGTTTTTT	CASSLGGPTGELFF
-	TRBJ2-7	-	TRBV27	TGTGCCAGCAGTTCCCGAGGCGGCGGGTACTACGAGCAGTACTTC	CASSSRGGGYYEQYF
-	TRBJ2-7	TRBD1	TRBV3-1	TGTGCCAGCAGCCAAGAGACCTCCCCCCTACAGGGGAGCGAGCAGTACTTC	CASSQETSPLQGSEQYF
-	TRBJ1-5	-	TRBV27	TGTGCCAGCAGTTTATTCGTGGACCAGCCCCAGCATTTT	CASSLFVDQPQHF
few	TRBJ2-2	-	TRBV6-1	TGTGCCCTGCTAGTCCTTACCGGGGAGCTGTTTTTT	CALLVLTGELFF
few	TRBJ2-7	-	TRBV10-1	TGCGCCAGCAGTGAGGACCTTAACTACGAGCAGTACTTC	CASSEDLNYEQYF
few	TRBJ1-5	-	TRBV20-1	TGCAGTGCTAGTAGCGGTCGGGGCTCACCCTGGGGGCCCCAGCATTTT	CSASSGRGSPWGPQHF
-	TRBJ1-1	-	TRBV29-1	TGCAGCGTTGTAGGCAACGCTGAAGCTTTCTTT	CSVVGNAEAFF
few	TRBJ2-2	-	TRBV10-2	TGCGCCAGCAGGCCTCCGGGGGTGAACGGGGAGCTGTTTTTT	CASRPPGVNGELFF
few	TRBJ1-2	-	TRBV30	TGTGCCTTACAGGGCAGTCCATTGTTTAACTATGGCTACACCTTC	CALQGSPLFNYGYTF
-	TRBJ2-1	-	TRBV12-3/TRBV12-4	TGTGCCAGCAGTTTCGCCCAAGGGGCCGTTTCTAATGAGCAGTTCTTC	CASSFAQGAVSNEQFF
few	TRBJ2-5	TRBD2	TRBV7-2	TGTGCCAGCAGCTTAAGGACGGGGGGGGCAGAGACCCAGTACTTC	CASSLRTGGAETQYF
-	TRBJ2-7	-	TRBV27	TGTGCCAGCAGTTGGGGGAGGACGTACGAGCAGTACTTC	CASSWGRTYEQYF
-	TRBJ1-1	-	TRBV3-1	TGTGCCAGCAGCCAAGTTACACAGGGCTTGAACACTGAAGCTTTCTTT	CASSQVTQGLNTEAFF
many	TRBJ2-7	-	TRBV5-6	TGTGCCAGCAGCCTTTGGGCTCGGGAGCAGTACTTC	CASSLWAREQYF
-	TRBJ2-7	TRBD1	TRBV5-1	TGCGCCAGCCGGGACAGCATCTCCTACGACGAGCAGTACTTC	CASRDSISYDEQYF
many	TRBJ2-7	TRBD1	TRBV6-5	TGTGCCAGCAGGTCAGACGGGACAGGGGGCTCCTACGAGCAGTACTTC	CASRSDGTGGSYEQYF
-	TRBJ2-1	-	TRBV29-1	TGCAGCGTTGAGGGCCGTTGCAATGAGCAGTTCTTC	CSVEGRCNEQFF
once	TRBJ1-1	-	TRBV29-1	TGCAGCGTGGACAGTAACAGCACTGAAGCTTTCTTT	CSVDSNSTEAFF
-	TRBJ2-1	TRBD2	TRBV6-1	TGTGCCAGCCGGGGCCTAGCGGGATATGAGCAGTTCTTC	CASRGLAGYEQFF
many	TRBJ2-7	-	TRBV15	TGTGCCACCAGCAGAGATAGGAGCAGGGGAGGGTCCTACGAGCAGTACTTC	CATSRDRSRGGSYEQYF
few	TRBJ1-6	-	TRBV27	TGTGCCAGCAGTTTATCGGGGGGAACACCCCTCCACTTT	CASSLSGGTPLHF
few	TRBJ2-3	TRBD2	TRBV7-2	TGTGCCAGCAGCCCGAATAGCGGGGTTTCGGATACGCAGTATTTT	CASSPNSGVSDTQYF
-	TRBJ2-1	-	TRBV11-2	TGTGCCAGCAGCGGAGACCGAAATTTAGGGAGCGCCCCGTACAATGAGCAGTTCTTC	CASSGDRNLGSAPYNEQFF
few	TRBJ2-6	-	TRBV19	TGTGCCAGTAGCCCACCTCCCGGGACGGAGGGATCTGGGGCCAACGTCCTGACTTTC	CASSPPPGTEGSGANVLTF
-	TRBJ2-1	-	TRBV11-2	TGTGCCAGCAGCGAGGGTAGGGTACCCAATGAGCAGTTCTTC	CASSEGRVPNEQFF
-	TRBJ2-5	-	TRBV10-3	TGTGCCATCAGTGGAGTGGGGGAGTGGGAGACCCAGTACTTC	CAISGVGEWETQYF
-	TRBJ2-7	-	TRBV28	TGTGCCAGCAGTTTCCCCTTTGACGGGAAGAGCTCCTACGAGCAGTACTTC	CASSFPFDGKSSYEQYF
-	TRBJ2-5	-	TRBV20-1	TGCAGTGCTACGCCTATTGGTACAGGCGCACAAGAGACCCAGTACTTC	CSATPIGTGAQETQYF
-	TRBJ1-6	-	TRBV25-1	TGTGCCAGCAGTGCGGGGGGGTATAATTCACCCCTCCACTTT	CASSAGGYNSPLHF
-	TRBJ2-5	TRBD2	TRBV7-6	TGTGCCAGCAGCTTACTCCCAGCGGGAGGGCCATTTGATCGGGAGACCCAGTACTTC	CASSLLPAGGPFDRETQYF
few	TRBJ2-3	-	TRBV10-3	TGTGCCATCAGCAGCCGTTACAGCACAGGCGCAGATACGCAGTATTTT	CAISSRYSTGADTQYF
-	TRBJ2-7	TRBD1	TRBV6-1	TGTGCCAGCGGGGGACAGGCCCTTGGGGTCTACGAGCAGTACTTC	CASGGQALGVYEQYF
few	TRBJ2-3	-	TRBV5-5	TGTGCCAGCAGCTTGGTAGACGGGACGGACGATACGCAGTATTTT	CASSLVDGTDDTQYF
few	TRBJ2-1	-	TRBV6-1	TGTGCCAGCAGGCCGGTTCGCTCCTACAATGAGCAGTTCTTC	CASRPVRSYNEQFF
many	TRBJ1-6	-	TRBV7-2	TGTGCCAGCAGCTTTGCCTTTAATTCACCCCTCCACTTT	CASSFAFNSPLHF
-	TRBJ2-1	TRBD2	TRBV4-1	TGCGCCAGCAGCCAAGTAGCGGGGGCCGACAATGAGCAGTTCTTC	CASSQVAGADNEQFF
few	TRBJ2-7	-	TRBV6-1	TGTGCCAGCAGTGAATGGAGCGGCGTCACCGAGCAGTACTTC	CASSEWSGVTEQYF
-	TRBJ2-7	-	TRBV7-4	TGTGCCGGCAGCCATGCGGGACGGGGATCCTACGAGCAGTACTTC	CAGSHAGRGSYEQYF
-	TRBJ1-2	TRBD1	TRBV29-1	TGCAGCGCTTCGACAGGGTTGGGTTATGGCTACACCTTC	CSASTGLGYGYTF
-	TRBJ2-7	-	TRBV11-2	TGTGCCAGCACGCAATTGACTAGGTCGGACGAGCAGTACTTC	CASTQLTRSDEQYF
few	TRBJ1-5	TRBD1	TRBV6-5	TGTGCCAGCAGTGACTCCGGGACAGGGGCCATGGACTTTGGGCAGCCCCAGCATTTT	CASSDSGTGAMDFGQPQHF
many	TRBJ2-5	-	TRBV9	TGTGCCAGCAGCGTAGGGGACCAGGGAGGGACCCAGTACTTC	CASSVGDQGGTQYF